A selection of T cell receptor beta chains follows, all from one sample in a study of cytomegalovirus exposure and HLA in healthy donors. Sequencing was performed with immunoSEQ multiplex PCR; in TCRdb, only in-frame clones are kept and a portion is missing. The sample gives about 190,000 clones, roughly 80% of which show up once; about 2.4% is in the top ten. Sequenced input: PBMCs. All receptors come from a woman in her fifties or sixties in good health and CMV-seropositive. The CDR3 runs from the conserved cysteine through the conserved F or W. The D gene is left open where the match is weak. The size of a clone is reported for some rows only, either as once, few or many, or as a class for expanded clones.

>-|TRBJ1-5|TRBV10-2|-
CASSESRVDQPQHF
TGCGCCAGCAGTGAGTCACGGGTAGATCAGCCCCAGCATTTT
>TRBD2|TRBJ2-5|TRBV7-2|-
CASSSGLAGGETQYF
TGTGCCAGCAGCTCTGGACTAGCGGGGGGGGAGACCCAGTACTTC
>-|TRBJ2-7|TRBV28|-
CASSSGKPYEQYF
TGTGCCAGCAGTTCAGGGAAGCCCTACGAGCAGTACTTC
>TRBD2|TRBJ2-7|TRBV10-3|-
CAIIAGGQGEQYF
TGTGCCATCATAGCGGGGGGCCAAGGGGAGCAGTACTTC
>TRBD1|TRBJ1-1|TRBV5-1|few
CASGQGQNTEAFF
TGCGCCAGCGGACAGGGCCAGAACACTGAAGCTTTCTTT
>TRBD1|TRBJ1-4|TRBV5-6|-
CASTPWTGNEKLFF
TGTGCCAGCACCCCGTGGACAGGGAACGAAAAACTGTTTTTT
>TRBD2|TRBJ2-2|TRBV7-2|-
CASSLAPAGGSGELFF
TGTGCCAGCAGCTTAGCGCCAGCGGGGGGGTCCGGGGAGCTGTTTTTT
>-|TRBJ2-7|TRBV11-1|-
CASSFQGLSYEQYF
TGTGCCAGCAGCTTCCAAGGACTGTCCTACGAGCAGTACTTC
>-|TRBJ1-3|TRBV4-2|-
CASSPSYSSGNTIYF
TGTGCCAGCAGCCCCTCCTATTCCTCTGGAAACACCATATATTTT
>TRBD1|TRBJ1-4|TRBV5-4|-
CASSTDREEKLFF
TGTGCCAGCAGCACCGACAGGGAAGAAAAACTGTTTTTT
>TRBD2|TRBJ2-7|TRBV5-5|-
CASSSPGGRGASYEQYF
TGTGCCAGCAGCTCACCTGGTGGGCGGGGGGCCTCCTACGAGCAGTACTTC
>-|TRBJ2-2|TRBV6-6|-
CASSQGSAGELFF
TGTGCCAGCAGCCAAGGGAGCGCCGGGGAGCTGTTTTTT
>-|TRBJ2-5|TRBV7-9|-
CSSSARGETQYF
TGTTCCAGCAGCGCTAGGGGGGAGACCCAGTACTTC
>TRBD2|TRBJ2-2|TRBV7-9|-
CASSPWRLAGSGELFF
TGTGCCAGCAGCCCCTGGCGACTAGCGGGGAGCGGGGAGCTGTTTTTT
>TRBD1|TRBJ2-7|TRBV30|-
CAWSAPPGQGFYYEQYF
TGTGCCTGGAGTGCGCCCCCGGGACAGGGGTTTTACTACGAGCAGTACTTC
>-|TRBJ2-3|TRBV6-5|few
CASWGQTSTDTQYF
TGTGCCAGCTGGGGGCAAACTAGCACAGATACGCAGTATTTT
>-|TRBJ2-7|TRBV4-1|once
CASSQVQGQKSYEQYF
TGCGCCAGCAGCCAAGTTCAGGGACAAAAGTCCTACGAGCAGTACTTC